The entry that follows covers one TCR beta chain sequence. The antigen is undetermined. Vbeta (60) and Jbeta (13) primers were used in the PCR. Assay used: immunoSEQ multiplex PCR; TCRdb lists only in-frame clones, some missing. The sample has about 120,000 clones, 65% to 85% seen once. The sample originates from a study of cytomegalovirus exposure and HLA in healthy donors. Study-level findings and limits: TCR beta V- and J-gene trimming was later associated with a missense DCLRE1C variant. Sequencing likely produced, as an artifact, a cluster of highly shared sequence variants. In a later analysis, several top co-occurrence clusters appeared linked to parvovirus B19, influenza, CMV and Epstein-Barr virus.

The germline V gene has CDR1 KGHSH and CDR2 LQKENI. This CDR3 is 17 amino acids long. Between the trimmed V and J ends, which lost 3 bases and 0 bases, there was a span of 15 bases. The sequenced sample was PBMCs. This TCR derives from a man in his late teens or twenties in good health and CMV-seropositive. The chain recombines TRBV18 with TRBJ2-1; possible D gene TRBD1, 6 bases. The CDR3 is CASSPNRDTPSYNEQFF. In nucleotides, the CDR3 is TGTGCCAGCTCACCGAACCGGGACACTCCCTCCTACAATGAGCAGTTCTTC.